This TCR beta chain was identified during a study of T cell responses to AZD1222 COVID-19 vaccine. Study results and caveats: Among the donors, most were white British and more were female, and clonal diversity was possibly underestimated. Seropositive at baseline were only six AZD1222 recipients. Unmutated variant regions are reportedly targeted by nearly half of spike-specific TCRs.

About this clone: No antigen is known for it.

The protocol was immunoSEQ multiplex PCR, while the TCRdb copy is restricted to in-frame clones and leaves out a portion. The table has about 130,000 clones, roughly 90% seen once. Germline CDR1 and CDR2: MNHNY and SVGAGI (reference sequence). With 5 bases clipped from V and 8 bases from J, the junction kept 2 bases outside the gene matches. The CDR3 has 11 residues. This specimen consisted of peripheral blood, obtained on day 0 of AZD1222 vaccination. This sequence joins TRBV6-6 and TRBJ1-2; 7 bases fit TRBD1. This TCR was sampled from an adult in good health. CDR3 in amino acids: CASSQGGGYTF. As DNA, the CDR3 is TGTGCCAGCAGTCAGGGGGGGGGCTACACCTTC.